The clone carrying this TCR beta chain was observed a handful of times. Time point: healthy volunteer bleed at 6 weeks. The starting material, unfractionated whole blood, was used for total RNA extraction. MiXCR, run by TCRdb on the RACE reads, gives a single entry per CDR3 protein. The sample includes 65,000 to 80,000 distinct CDR3 sequences, approximately 8% of them seen just once. The data stem from a study of human T cells and chemical hapten exposure. Study summary: TCR yields per sample varied mostly from small pooled library volume differences.

CDR1 and CDR2 (germline): MNHEY, SVGAGI. The V and J ends lost 4 bases and 13 bases respectively, with 26 bases between them. The length of the CDR3 is 15 residues. Input material: whole blood. V usage is TRBV6-5 and J usage is TRBJ2-7; D not certain. The receptor's source is a male donor in good health. Some clones in this sample may be carry-over from other donors' samples. The DNA for the CDR3 is TGTGCCAGCAGTTTAACGCCGGACGGACGCGTCACCATTTACTTC. This codes for CASSLTPDGRVTIYF.